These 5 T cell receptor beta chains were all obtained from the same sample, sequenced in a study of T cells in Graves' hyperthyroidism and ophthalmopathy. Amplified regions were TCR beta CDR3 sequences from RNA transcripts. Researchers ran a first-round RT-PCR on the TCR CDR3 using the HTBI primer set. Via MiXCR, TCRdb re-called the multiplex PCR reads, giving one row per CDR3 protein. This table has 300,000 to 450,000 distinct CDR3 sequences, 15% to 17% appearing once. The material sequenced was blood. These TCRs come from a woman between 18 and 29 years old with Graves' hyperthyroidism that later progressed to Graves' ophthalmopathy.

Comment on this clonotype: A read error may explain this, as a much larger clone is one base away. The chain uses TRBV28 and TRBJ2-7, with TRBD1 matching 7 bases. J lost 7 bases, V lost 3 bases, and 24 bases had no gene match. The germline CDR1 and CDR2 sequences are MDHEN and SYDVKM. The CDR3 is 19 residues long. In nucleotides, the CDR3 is TGTGCCAGCAGTTTTTCCCCCGCCTTGACAGGGCCATCCTACAATGAGCAGTACTTC. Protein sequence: CASSFSPALTGPSYNEQYF.

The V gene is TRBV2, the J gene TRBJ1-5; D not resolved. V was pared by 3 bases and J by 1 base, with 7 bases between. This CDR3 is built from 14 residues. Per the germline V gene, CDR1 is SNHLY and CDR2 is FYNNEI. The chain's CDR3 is CASSDRRSNQPQHF. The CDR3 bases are TGTGCCAGCAGTGACCGCAGGAGCAATCAGCCCCAGCATTTT.

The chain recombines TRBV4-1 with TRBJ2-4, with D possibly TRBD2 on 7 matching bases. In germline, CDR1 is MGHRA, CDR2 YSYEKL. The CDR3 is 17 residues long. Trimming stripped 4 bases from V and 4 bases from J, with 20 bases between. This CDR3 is CASSPGWAAGAKNIQYF. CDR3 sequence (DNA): TGCGCCAGCAGCCCTGGCTGGGCCGCGGGGGCAAAAAACATTCAGTACTTC.

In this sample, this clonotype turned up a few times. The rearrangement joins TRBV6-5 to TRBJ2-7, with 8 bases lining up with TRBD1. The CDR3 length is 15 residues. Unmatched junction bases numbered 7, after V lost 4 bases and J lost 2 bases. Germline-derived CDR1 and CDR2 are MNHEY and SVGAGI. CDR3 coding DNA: TGTGCCAGCAGTTTCTCTAGGACAGGGCCCTACGAGCAGTACTTC. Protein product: CASSFSRTGPYEQYF.

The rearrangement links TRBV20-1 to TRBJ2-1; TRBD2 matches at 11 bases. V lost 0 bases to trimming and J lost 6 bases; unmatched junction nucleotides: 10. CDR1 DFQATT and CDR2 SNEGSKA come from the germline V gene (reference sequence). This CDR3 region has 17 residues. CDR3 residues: CSARDLLGTSGFNEQFF. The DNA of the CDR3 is TGCAGTGCTAGAGATCTCTTAGGGACTAGCGGCTTCAATGAGCAGTTCTTC.